This T cell receptor beta chain stems from a study of tissue T cells after allogeneic stem cell transplantation (dated by TCRdb to the early 2020s). As for the study more broadly: The study profiled TCR beta repertoires across many tissues from research autopsies of patients with and without GVHD, plus mouse models of GVHD. The human arm was a prospective observational study without blinding or randomization. What the authors observed across the whole study: The study did not determine which tissue TCRs were alloreactive or antigen-specific, and some clones might have been persisting host cells. In both patients and mice, T cells from blood and spleen covered only a limited part of the TCR repertoire found in tissues. Within patients, how anatomically similar the tissues were was a key factor in shaping TCR repertoire composition, regardless of disease or transplant status. Not many T cell clones showed up in more than one patient, yet clustering based on motifs uncovered repertoire signatures that were shared across patients in a tissue-specific way. The patient cohort was small and varied clinically, and sampling depth was recognized as a limitation.

V drops 2 bases and J drops 1 base, leaving 5 bases in between. Based on the germline V gene (reference sequence), the CDR1 and CDR2 sequences are NNHNN and SYGAGS. From the cysteine up to the phenylalanine, the CDR3 has a length of 13 residues. Only the CDR3 bases that were read are kept: 36 of them, in frame from base 1. A note on this clone: The target of this receptor is not known. The species here is mouse, which means the gene names and germline sequences are mouse ones. Read data end 1 residue before the CDR3 end; the end is taken from the germline J gene.

Library construction relied on the immunoSEQ multiplex PCR assay. Adaptive Biotechnologies performed TCRbeta CDR3 sequencing at survey depth and reported CDR3 sequences, V/J genes, productive frequency, and template counts. TCR beta CDR3 regions were amplified from genomic DNA rather than RNA. Under the source paper's analysis protocol: Jensen-Shannon divergence was used to quantify pairwise repertoire overlap between tissues, with a value of 1 indicating complete divergence and a value of 0 indicating identical repertoires. Tissues were clustered by single-linkage agglomerative hierarchical clustering of pairwise JSD values, and the clustering results were displayed as dendrograms. GLIPH2 was run on all patient samples with simulation_depth 1000, kmer_min_depth 3, cdr3_length_cutoff 8, keeping groups with more than two unique CDR3s. In a standardized tissue-overlap score, Jaccard GLIPH-group overlap across patients was extrapolated to a standard repertoire size of 1000 clones. To look at how diversity was associated with clinical or experimental variables, linear mixed-effect models were used, with tissue treated as a fixed effect and individual treated as a random effect. This is the immuneACCESS table as TCRdb keeps it, with only in-frame sequences that have V and J called. A part of the clones is gone; compared with another copy, unresolved V genes explain less than half, and the rest is unexplained. D and trimming were read from the DNA, whereas the V and J calls and clone size are those reported in that table. The sample contains 400 to 450 clones, about 51% of them found a single time. The biggest ten clones account for about 39% of the sample.

What the time point label conveys for this sample: mouse harvest day 14 after allogeneic transplant. Each mouse graft, delivered by tail vein injection, combined 10^6 splenic CD5+ T cells with 10^7 T-cell-depleted bone marrow cells. A major MHC-mismatch B6 (H2b) into BALB/c (H2d) model was used to model mouse GVHD, and tissues were profiled at day 7 or 14. Mouse tissues and retro-orbital blood were harvested on day 7 or 14 post-transplant using separate sterile tools per animal; livers were flushed beforehand. Before genomic DNA isolation with the DNeasy Blood & Tissue Kit, mouse tissues were minced using razor blades in buffered saline.

The sequence links TRBV13-2 to TRBJ2-3; the D gene is possibly TRBD1, with 5 bases matching. Sequenced material: liver tissue. This clonotype was sampled from a female BALB/c mouse given C57BL/6 T cells with graft-versus-host disease after an allogeneic hematopoietic cell transplant. CDR3 bases read: TGTGCCAGCGGTGACAGGGGTGCAGAAACGCTGTAT. Its protein is CASGDRGAETLY. The whole CDR3 sequence reads CASGDRGAETLYF.